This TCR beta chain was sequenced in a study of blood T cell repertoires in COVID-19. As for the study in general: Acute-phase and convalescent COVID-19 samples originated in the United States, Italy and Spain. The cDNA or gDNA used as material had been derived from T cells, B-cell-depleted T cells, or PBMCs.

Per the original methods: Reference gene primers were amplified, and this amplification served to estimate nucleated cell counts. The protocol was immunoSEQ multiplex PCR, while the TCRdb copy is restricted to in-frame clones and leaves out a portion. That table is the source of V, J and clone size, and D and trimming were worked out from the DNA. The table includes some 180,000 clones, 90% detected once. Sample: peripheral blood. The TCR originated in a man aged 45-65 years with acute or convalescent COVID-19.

The CDR3: CASSTRDSNNSPLHF. The DNA for the CDR3 is TGTGCCAGCAGCACGAGGGACAGTAATAATTCACCCCTCCACTTT. The chain combines TRBV11-2 with TRBJ1-6, with TRBD1 matching over 7 bases. The V segment lost 5 bases and the J segment 5 bases; nucleotides outside the gene matches: 6. There are 15 residues in the CDR3. The germline V gene encodes CDR1 SGHAT and CDR2 FQNNGV.